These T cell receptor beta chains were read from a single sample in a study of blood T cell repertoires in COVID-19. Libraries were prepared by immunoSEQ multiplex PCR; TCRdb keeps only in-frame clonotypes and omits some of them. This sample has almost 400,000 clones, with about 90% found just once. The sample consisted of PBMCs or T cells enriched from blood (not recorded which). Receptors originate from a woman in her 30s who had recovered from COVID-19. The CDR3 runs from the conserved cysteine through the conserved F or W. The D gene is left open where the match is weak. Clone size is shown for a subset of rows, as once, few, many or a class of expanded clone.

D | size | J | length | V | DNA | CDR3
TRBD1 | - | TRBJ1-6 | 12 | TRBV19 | TGTGCCAGCACAGGGGGCCGTTCACCCCTCCACTTT | CASTGGRSPLHF
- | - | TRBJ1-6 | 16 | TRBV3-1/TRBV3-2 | TGTGCCAGCAGCCGCCAAGGGGCGGGGGTGGAGGCACCCCTCCACTTT | CASSRQGAGVEAPLHF
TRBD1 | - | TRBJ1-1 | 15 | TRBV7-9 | TGTGCCAGCAGCATCCGACAGGGCCCTTCTCCTGAAGCTTTCTTT | CASSIRQGPSPEAFF
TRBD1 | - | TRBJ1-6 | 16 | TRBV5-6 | TGTGCCAGCAGATTAAACTTTGGGACAGAGAATTCACCCCTCCACTTT | CASRLNFGTENSPLHF
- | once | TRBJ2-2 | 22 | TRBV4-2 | TGTGCCAGCAGCCAAGTGGGAGGTGGCGGGGTTGCTGTTCCAACGAACACCGGGGAGCTGTTTTTT | CASSQVGGGGVAVPTNTGELFF
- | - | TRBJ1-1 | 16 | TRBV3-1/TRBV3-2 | TGTGCCAGCAGCCCAGTAAGTGGGGGGAGGAACACTGAAGCTTTCTTT | CASSPVSGGRNTEAFF
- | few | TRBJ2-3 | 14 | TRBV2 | TGTGCCAGCAGTGTGGCCCAAGGGGCCGATACGCAGTATTTT | CASSVAQGADTQYF
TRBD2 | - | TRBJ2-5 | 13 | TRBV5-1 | TGCGCCAGCAGCCCGGGCGGGGGTGAGACCCAGTACTTC | CASSPGGGETQYF
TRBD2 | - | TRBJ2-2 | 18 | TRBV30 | TGTGCCTGGAGTGTACAGGGGACTAGCGGATTAAGGGGGCGGGAGCTGTTTTTT | CAWSVQGTSGLRGRELFF
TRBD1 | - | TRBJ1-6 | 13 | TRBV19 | TGTGCCAGTAGTATCACAGGGGATTCACCCCTCCACTTT | CASSITGDSPLHF
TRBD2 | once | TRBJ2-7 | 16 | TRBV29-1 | TGCAGCGTGCGAAAGGGACTAGCGGGAGAATTCGGCGAGCAGTACTTC | CSVRKGLAGEFGEQYF
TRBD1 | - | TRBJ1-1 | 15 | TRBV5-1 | TGCGCCAGCAGCTTGTCAGGGACAGCGAACACTGAAGCTTTCTTT | CASSLSGTANTEAFF
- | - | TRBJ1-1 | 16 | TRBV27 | TGTGCCAGCAGTTCACAGGGTGGGATTAAGGACACTGAAGCTTTCTTT | CASSSQGGIKDTEAFF
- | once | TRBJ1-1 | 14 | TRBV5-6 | TGTGCCAGCAGCTTGGGAGTAGCGAACACTGAAGCTTTCTTT | CASSLGVANTEAFF
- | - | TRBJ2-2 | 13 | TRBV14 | TGTGCCAGCAGCCTCAGGGACACCGGGGAGCTGTTTTTT | CASSLRDTGELFF
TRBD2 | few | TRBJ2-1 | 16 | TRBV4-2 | TGTGCCAGCAGCCAAGAAGCGGGAGGGCCCTACAATGAGCAGTTCTTC | CASSQEAGGPYNEQFF
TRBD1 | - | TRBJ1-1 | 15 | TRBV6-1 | TGTGCCAGCAGTGAAGCGTTGGGACAGGGCTCTGGCGCTTTCTTT | CASSEALGQGSGAFF
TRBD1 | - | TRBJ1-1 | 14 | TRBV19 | TGTGCCAGTAGTAGGACAGGGGGTGTCACTGAAGCTTTCTTT | CASSRTGGVTEAFF
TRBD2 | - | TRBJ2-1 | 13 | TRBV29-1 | TGCAGCCCCCCCTGCGGGAGACCGGATGAGCAGTTCTTC | CSPPCGRPDEQFF
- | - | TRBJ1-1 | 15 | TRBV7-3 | TGTGCCAGCAGCACTCGGGGATCGGCCAACACTGAAGCTTTCTTT | CASSTRGSANTEAFF
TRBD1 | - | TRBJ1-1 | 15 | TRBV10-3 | TGTGCCAGCATGAATGACGGGACAGGGAACACTGAAGCTTTCTTT | CASMNDGTGNTEAFF
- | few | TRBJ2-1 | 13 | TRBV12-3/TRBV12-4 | TGTGCCAGCAGTTTACAGGGTGTATATGAGCAGTTCTTC | CASSLQGVYEQFF
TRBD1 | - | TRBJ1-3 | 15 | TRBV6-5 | TGTGCCAGCAGTTCAGGGGGCGTTTCTGGAAACACCATATATTTT | CASSSGGVSGNTIYF
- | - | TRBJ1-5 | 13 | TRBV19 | TGTGCCAGTAGTACCCAGACCGGGCAGCCCCAGCATTTT | CASSTQTGQPQHF
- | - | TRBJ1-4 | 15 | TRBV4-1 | TGCGCCAGCAGCCAAGATACAGGGACTAATGAAAAACTGTTTTTT | CASSQDTGTNEKLFF
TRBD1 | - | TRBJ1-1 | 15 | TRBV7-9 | TGTGCCAGCAGCTACGACAGGGTAGGAAACACTGAAGCTTTCTTT | CASSYDRVGNTEAFF
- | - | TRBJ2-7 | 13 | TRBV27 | TGTGCCAGCACACGCAGGGGATCCTACGAGCAGTACTTC | CASTRRGSYEQYF
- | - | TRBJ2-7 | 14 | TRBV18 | TGTGCCAGCTCACCTCCGGACAAATTCTACGAGCAGTACTTC | CASSPPDKFYEQYF
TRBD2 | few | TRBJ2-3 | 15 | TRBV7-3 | TGTGCCAGCAGCCAAGCGGGAGGCCTCACAGATACGCAGTATTTT | CASSQAGGLTDTQYF
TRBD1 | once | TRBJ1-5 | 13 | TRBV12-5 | TGTGCTAGTGGAACAGGGGCGGTTCAGCCCCAGCATTTT | CASGTGAVQPQHF
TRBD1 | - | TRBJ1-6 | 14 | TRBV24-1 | TGTGCCACCAGTGGACAGGGGCCTAATTCACCCCTCCACTTT | CATSGQGPNSPLHF
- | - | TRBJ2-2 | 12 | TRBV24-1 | TGTGCCACCAACTCGAACACCGGGGAGCTGTTTTTT | CATNSNTGELFF
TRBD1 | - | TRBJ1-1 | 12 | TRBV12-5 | TGTGCTAGTGGTTTGATACACAGGGGTGCTTTCTTT | CASGLIHRGAFF
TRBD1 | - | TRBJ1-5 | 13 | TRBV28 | TGTGCCAGCAGTCCTACAGGGGTCCAGCCCCAGCATTTT | CASSPTGVQPQHF
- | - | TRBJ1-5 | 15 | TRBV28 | TGTGCCAGCAGTTTAAGGGGGATTGGAAATCAGCCCCAGCATTTT | CASSLRGIGNQPQHF
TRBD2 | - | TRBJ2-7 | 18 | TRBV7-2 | TGTGCCAGCAGCCCGAACCGGGGACTAGGAACAAGCTCCTACGAGCAGTACTTC | CASSPNRGLGTSSYEQYF
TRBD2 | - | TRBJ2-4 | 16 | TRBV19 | TGTGCCAGTACCATACGCGGCGGACTAGCCCAAAACATTCAGTACTTC | CASTIRGGLAQNIQYF
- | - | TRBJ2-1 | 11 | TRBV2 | TGTGCCAGCAACGGGGGCAATGAGCAGTTCTTC | CASNGGNEQFF
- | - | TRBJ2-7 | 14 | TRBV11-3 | TGTGCCAGCAGCTTTTCCTCGGGGGCCTACGAGCAGTACTTC | CASSFSSGAYEQYF
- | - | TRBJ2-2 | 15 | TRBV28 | TGTGCCAGCAGGGTACAGGGTGGGAACACCGGGGAGCTGTTTTTT | CASRVQGGNTGELFF
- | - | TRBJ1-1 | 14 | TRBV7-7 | TGTGCCCAGGGGAGGGGGGTGGTGAACACTGAAGCTTTCTTT | CAQGRGVVNTEAFF
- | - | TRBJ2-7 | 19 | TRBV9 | TGTGCCAGCAGCGTAGGGGGCGCGTTGGGCCGCAACAATTCCTACGAGCAGTACTTC | CASSVGGALGRNNSYEQYF
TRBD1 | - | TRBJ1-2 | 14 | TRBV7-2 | TGTGCCAGCAGCCCGGACAGGGGGCGCCGGGGCTACACCTTC | CASSPDRGRRGYTF
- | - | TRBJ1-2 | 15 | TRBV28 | TGTGCCAGCAGTCGATTGGGGGAGGGGTTGTATGGCTACACCTTC | CASSRLGEGLYGYTF
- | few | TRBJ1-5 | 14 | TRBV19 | TGTGCCAGTAGTATCGACAGGATCGATCAGCCCCAGCATTTT | CASSIDRIDQPQHF
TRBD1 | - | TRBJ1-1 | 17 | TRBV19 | TGTGCCAGTAGTCCCGGTGAACAGGGGGAAGTGAACACTGAAGCTTTCTTT | CASSPGEQGEVNTEAFF
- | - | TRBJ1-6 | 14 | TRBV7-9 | TGTGCCACCTCGACAGAACAAGATAATTCACCCCTCCACTTT | CATSTEQDNSPLHF
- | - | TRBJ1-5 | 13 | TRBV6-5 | TGTGCCAGCAGTTACTCCCCATATCAGCCCCAGCATTTT | CASSYSPYQPQHF
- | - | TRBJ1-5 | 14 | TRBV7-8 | TGTGCCAGCAGCTTAGTCCCCCTTAATCAGCCCCAGCATTTT | CASSLVPLNQPQHF
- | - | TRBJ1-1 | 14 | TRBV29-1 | TGCAGCGTTACCAAGACAGGATTGAACACTGAAGCTTTCTTT | CSVTKTGLNTEAFF
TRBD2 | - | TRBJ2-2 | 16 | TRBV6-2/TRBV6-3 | TGTGCCAGCAGTTCGTGGCGGGAGGGAAACACCGGGGAGCTGTTTTTT | CASSSWREGNTGELFF
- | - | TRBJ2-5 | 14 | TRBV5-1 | TGCGCCAGCAGCTTGACGGGAGCCGGGGAGACCCAGTACTTC | CASSLTGAGETQYF
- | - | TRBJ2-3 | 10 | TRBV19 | TGTGCCATCGGGGCAGATACGCAGTATTTT | CAIGADTQYF
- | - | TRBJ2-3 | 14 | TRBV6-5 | TGTGCCAGCAGTCGGTCGGAGTACACAGATACGCAGTATTTT | CASSRSEYTDTQYF
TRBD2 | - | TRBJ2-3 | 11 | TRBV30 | TGTGCCGGGGGGAGGGAAGATACGCAGTATTTT | CAGGREDTQYF
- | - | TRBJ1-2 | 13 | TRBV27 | TGTGCCAGCAGATTTATGGAGAGGGATGGCTACACCTTC | CASRFMERDGYTF